Listed below are T cell receptor beta chains from one sample, sequenced in a study of OX40 agonist ivuxolimab in advanced cancers. Profiled with immunoSEQ multiplex PCR; TCRdb holds only in-frame clones, not every one. The sample has more than 65,000 clones, about 81% seen once. The input for sequencing was CD4+ or CD8+ T cells sorted from blood, taken in a trial of the OX40 agonist ivuxolimab. The origin of the receptors is an adult with an advanced solid tumor such as melanoma, head and neck, liver or kidney cancer. Each CDR3 is given with its conserved first and last residue. Each record gives: CDR3 length, V gene, J gene, CDR3 protein.

len: 14
v_gene: TRBV6-6
j_gene: TRBJ1-5
CDR3aa: CASTPRVGAEPQHF

len: 14
v_gene: TRBV5-1
j_gene: TRBJ2-5
CDR3aa: CASSSRGGRETQYF

len: 14
v_gene: TRBV19
j_gene: TRBJ2-5
CDR3aa: CASSPGQGQETQYF

len: 12
v_gene: TRBV11-3
j_gene: TRBJ2-7
CDR3aa: CASSLAFSEQYF

len: 20
v_gene: TRBV6-1
j_gene: TRBJ2-2
CDR3aa: CASSETGPGLAGGSGGELFF

len: 15
v_gene: TRBV2
j_gene: TRBJ1-5
CDR3aa: CASSEGGFNNQPQHF

len: 17
v_gene: TRBV18
j_gene: TRBJ1-1
CDR3aa: CASSPAILRDSQGKAFF

len: 14
v_gene: TRBV5-5
j_gene: TRBJ2-2
CDR3aa: CASSQGQTTGELFF

len: 16
v_gene: TRBV11-2
j_gene: TRBJ2-1
CDR3aa: CASSFGTLSSYNEQFF

len: 12
v_gene: TRBV30
j_gene: TRBJ2-1
CDR3aa: CAWSGSFNEQFF

len: 15
v_gene: TRBV19
j_gene: TRBJ1-2
CDR3aa: CASRLLGGADYGYTF

len: 14
v_gene: TRBV6-1
j_gene: TRBJ1-1
CDR3aa: CASSERARNTEAFF

len: 15
v_gene: TRBV2
j_gene: TRBJ1-3
CDR3aa: CASEVNQGTGNTIYF

len: 16
v_gene: TRBV5-1
j_gene: TRBJ2-2
CDR3aa: CASSLGLAGPTGELFF

len: 13
v_gene: TRBV30
j_gene: TRBJ1-2
CDR3aa: CAWSLRTGYGYTF

len: 15
v_gene: TRBV18
j_gene: TRBJ1-4
CDR3aa: CASSEAGGAYEKLFF

len: 14
v_gene: TRBV5-1
j_gene: TRBJ1-1
CDR3aa: CASSFQQVNTEAFF

len: 13
v_gene: TRBV15
j_gene: TRBJ1-1
CDR3aa: CATSKELNTEAFF

len: 13
v_gene: TRBV6-5
j_gene: TRBJ2-7
CDR3aa: CASSYGARDEQYF

len: 12
v_gene: TRBV7-6
j_gene: TRBJ2-2
CDR3aa: CASSSLAGELFF

len: 13
v_gene: TRBV19
j_gene: TRBJ1-5
CDR3aa: CASSIAGNQPQHF

len: 15
v_gene: TRBV4-3
j_gene: TRBJ2-2
CDR3aa: CASSQERFHTGELFF

len: 13
v_gene: TRBV6-6
j_gene: TRBJ1-5
CDR3aa: CASSYGSNQPQHF

len: 13
v_gene: TRBV28
j_gene: TRBJ1-5
CDR3aa: CASVGLTNQPQHF

len: 16
v_gene: TRBV18
j_gene: TRBJ2-7
CDR3aa: CASSPPTGGSSYEQYF

len: 13
v_gene: TRBV7-8
j_gene: TRBJ1-5
CDR3aa: CASSLSSEQPQHF

len: 15
v_gene: TRBV5-1
j_gene: TRBJ2-5
CDR3aa: CASSLGAGAEETQYF

len: 14
v_gene: TRBV5-1
j_gene: TRBJ2-5
CDR3aa: CASSWTDVQETQYF

len: 13
v_gene: TRBV6-5
j_gene: TRBJ2-1
CDR3aa: CASSSGPRGEQFF

len: 15
v_gene: TRBV5-6
j_gene: TRBJ1-1
CDR3aa: CASRHESARGREAFF

len: 17
v_gene: TRBV5-1
j_gene: TRBJ1-2
CDR3aa: CASSPGTGGAWGYGYTF

len: 14
v_gene: TRBV5-1
j_gene: TRBJ1-1
CDR3aa: CASSPSASNTEAFF

len: 12
v_gene: TRBV30
j_gene: TRBJ2-1
CDR3aa: CAWRTSGNEQFF

len: 15
v_gene: TRBV19
j_gene: TRBJ2-1
CDR3aa: CASRGTSGDYNEQFF

len: 15
v_gene: TRBV6-1
j_gene: TRBJ1-2
CDR3aa: CASSEDLQVFVGYTF